This section outlines one T cell receptor (beta chain) sequence together with its context. The data were taken from a study of blood T cell repertoires in COVID-19. V shed 6 bases, J shed 4 bases, and the junction held 8 bases outside the gene matches. The CDR3 sequence is 14 residues long. Germline V gene lookup returns CDR1 LNHDA and CDR2 SQIVND (reference sequence). Clones were sequenced by immunoSEQ multiplex PCR, and TCRdb holds only the in-frame ones, with some missing. Of 90,000 to 150,000 clones in the sample, less than 90% were seen once. Source material: peripheral blood. The chain recombines TRBV19 with TRBJ1-1; 7 bases map to TRBD1. This sequence originates from an elderly man with acute or convalescent COVID-19. Here the CDR3 reads CASRQGYVGTEAFF. CDR3 coding DNA: TGTGCCAGTAGACAGGGGTACGTAGGCACTGAAGCTTTCTTT.